Below, one TCR beta chain is given with its context. Time point specified: persistent/refractory GD, antithyroid drugs over 5 years with positive TRAb. Construction of the TCR library relied on RNA isolated from PBMCs. Building the TCR beta libraries relied on iRepertoire HTBI primers, and CDR3 regions underwent Arm-PCR. Each CDR3 protein gets one entry after TCRdb re-called the multiplex PCR reads with MiXCR. The data hold hundreds of thousands of distinct CDR3 sequences, with less than 25% observed a single time. This sample is part of a study of regulatory T cells in long-lasting Graves disease. This TCR derives from a female donor with Graves disease. Material: peripheral blood mononuclear cells (PBMCs), obtained when the disease was refractory, from a patient treated with antithyroid drugs.

CDR3 loop: CASSPHSNEQFF. CDR3 nucleotide sequence: TGTGCCAGCAGCCCCCACTCCAATGAGCAGTTCTTC. V and J are TRBV11-3 and TRBJ2-1, with D unresolved. Per germline, CDR1 SGHNT and CDR2 YENEEA. V was pared by 5 bases and J by 6 bases, with 8 bases between. The CDR3 totals 12 residues.